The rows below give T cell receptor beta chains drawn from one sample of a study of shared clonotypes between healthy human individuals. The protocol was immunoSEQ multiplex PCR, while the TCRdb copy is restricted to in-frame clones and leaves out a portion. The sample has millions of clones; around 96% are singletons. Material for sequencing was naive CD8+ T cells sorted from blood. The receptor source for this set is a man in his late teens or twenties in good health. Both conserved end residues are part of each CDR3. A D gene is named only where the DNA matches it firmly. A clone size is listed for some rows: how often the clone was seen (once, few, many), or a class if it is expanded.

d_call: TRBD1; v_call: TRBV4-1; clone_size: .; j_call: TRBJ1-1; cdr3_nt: TGCGCCAGCAGCCTCACCCGACAGGGGGCGGGTCTAGGCACTGAAGCTTTCTTT; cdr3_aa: CASSLTRQGAGLGTEAFF
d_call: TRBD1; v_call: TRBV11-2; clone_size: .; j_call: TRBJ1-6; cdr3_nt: TGTGCCAGCAGCTTAGCCGGGACAGGTCCACCCCTCCACTTT; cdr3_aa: CASSLAGTGPPLHF
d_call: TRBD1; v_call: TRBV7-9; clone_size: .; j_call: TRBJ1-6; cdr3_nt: TGTGCCAGCAGTGACACCGGGACAGATAATTCACCCCTCCACTTT; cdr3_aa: CASSDTGTDNSPLHF
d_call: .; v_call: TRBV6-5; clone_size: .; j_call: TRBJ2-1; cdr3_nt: TGTGCCAGCAGTCCAGGCCATGAGCAGTTCTTC; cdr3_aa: CASSPGHEQFF
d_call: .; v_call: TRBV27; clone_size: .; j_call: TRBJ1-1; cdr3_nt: TGTGCCAGCAGTTTATTACTCGGTGAAGCTTTCTTT; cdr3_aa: CASSLLLGEAFF
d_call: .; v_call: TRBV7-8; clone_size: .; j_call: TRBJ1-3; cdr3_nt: TGTGCCAGCAGCCCCCAAATCGGAACGCTCCTGGCTGGAAACACCATATATTTT; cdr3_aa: CASSPQIGTLLAGNTIYF
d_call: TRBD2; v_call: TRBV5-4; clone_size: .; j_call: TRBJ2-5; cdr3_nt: TGTGCCAGCAGCCCGACTAGCGCAGAGACCCAGTACTTC; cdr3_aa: CASSPTSAETQYF
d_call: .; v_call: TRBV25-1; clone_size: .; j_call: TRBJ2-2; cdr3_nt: TGTGCCAGCAGTCCTCATGGGGGGTACACCGGGGAGCTGTTTTTT; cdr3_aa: CASSPHGGYTGELFF
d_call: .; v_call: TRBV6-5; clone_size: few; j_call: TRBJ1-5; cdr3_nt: TGTGCCAGCGGCAATCAGCCCCAGCATTTT; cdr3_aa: CASGNQPQHF
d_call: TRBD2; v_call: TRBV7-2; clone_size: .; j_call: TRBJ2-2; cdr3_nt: TGTGCCAGCAGCCTAGACCGACTAGCGGGAGGTTATACCGGGGAGCTGTTTTTT; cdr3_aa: CASSLDRLAGGYTGELFF
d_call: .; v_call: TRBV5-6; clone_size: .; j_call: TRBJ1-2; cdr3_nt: TGTGCCAGCAGCTTGGTACGAGGCTTAGCTAACTATGGCTACACCTTC; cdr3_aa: CASSLVRGLANYGYTF